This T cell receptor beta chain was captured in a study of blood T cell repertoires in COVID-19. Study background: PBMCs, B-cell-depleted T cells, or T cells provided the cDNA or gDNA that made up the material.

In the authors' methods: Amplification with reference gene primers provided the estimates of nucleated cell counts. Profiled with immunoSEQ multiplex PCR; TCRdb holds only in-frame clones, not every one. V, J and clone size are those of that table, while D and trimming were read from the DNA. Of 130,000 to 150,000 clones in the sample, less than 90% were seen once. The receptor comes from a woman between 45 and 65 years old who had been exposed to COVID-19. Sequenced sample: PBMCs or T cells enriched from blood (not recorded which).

CDR3 bases: TGTGCCAGCAGCTTATCTGGGAGAAAAACGAACACCGGGGAGCTGTTTTTT. This sequence encodes CASSLSGRKTNTGELFF. The chain links TRBV11-2 to TRBJ2-2, with a weak D call TRBD2 (5 bases). Germline V gene sequence: CDR1 SGHAT, CDR2 FQNNGV. V dropped 2 bases and J dropped 0 bases, with 13 bases sitting between them. This CDR3 contains 17 residues. Full variable domain (rest looked up from reference TRBV11-2 and TRBJ2-2): EAGVAQSPRYKIIEKRQSVAFWCNPISGHATLYWYQQILGQGPKLLIQFQNNGVVDDSQLPKDRFSAERLKGVDSTLKIQPAKLEDSAVYLCASSLSGRKTNTGELFFGEGSRLTVL.